Presented here are 32 T cell receptor beta chains from one specimen sequenced in a study of cytotoxic CD8 clonotypes in ibrutinib-treated CLL. The data were produced by immunoSEQ multiplex PCR, yet TCRdb's version contains in-frame clones alone and is incomplete. This table has some 140,000 clones, approximately 90% appearing once. Sequencing used PBMCs, obtained after 12 months of ibrutinib treatment. These receptors all come from a human donor with chronic lymphocytic leukemia.

In nucleotides, the CDR3 is TGTGCCAGCAGCCTCAGGGGGCGCAACACTGAAGCTTTCTTT. Its protein product is CASSLRGRNTEAFF. J is TRBJ1-1 and V is TRBV13, with TRBD1 matching 8 bases. The CDR3 runs to 14 residues. The V gene's germline CDR1 is PRHDT and CDR2 FYEKMQ (reference sequence). V gave up 5 bases and J gave up 2 bases; unmatched junction bases: 4.

The genes are TRBV11-1 and TRBJ1-5; 7 positions agree with TRBD1. This CDR3 region has 13 residues. Germline loops: CDR1 SGHAT, CDR2 FQDESV (reference sequence). V was clipped by 5 bases and J by 5 bases; unmatched bases: 3. CDR3 DNA: TGTGCCAGCAGCCCCGGGACAGATCAGCCCCAGCATTTT. This encodes CASSPGTDQPQHF.

The CDR3 here is CASSSMAGLAFTDTQYF. The CDR3 nucleotides read TGTGCCAGCAGCTCGATGGCGGGACTAGCCTTCACAGATACGCAGTATTTT. This chain uses TRBV13 with TRBJ2-3, with 9 bases identical to TRBD2. V was pared by 4 bases and J by 2 bases, with 10 bases of the junction left unmatched. CDR1 PRHDT and CDR2 FYEKMQ come from the germline V gene (reference sequence). The CDR3 contains 17 residues.

The V call is TRBV19, the J call TRBJ2-7; 7 bases align to TRBD1. Per germline, CDR1 LNHDA and CDR2 SQIVND (reference sequence). The CDR3 length is 14 residues. With 4 bases clipped from V and 2 bases from J, the junction kept 5 bases outside the gene matches. CDR3: CASSRGQDPYEQYF. Written as DNA, the CDR3 is TGTGCCAGTAGTAGAGGACAGGACCCCTACGAGCAGTACTTC.

This clone is a singleton in its sample. V is TRBV27 and J is TRBJ2-3, with 10 nucleotides matching TRBD2. V lost 0 bases, J lost 0 bases, and 6 bases stayed unmatched. The CDR3 contains 18 residues. CDR1 and CDR2 (germline): MNHEY, SMNVEV (reference sequence). DNA for the CDR3: TGTGCCAGCAGTTTATCTAGCGGGAGGATCACTAGCACAGATACGCAGTATTTT. Encoded protein: CASSLSSGRITSTDTQYF.

The V and J genes are TRBV27 and TRBJ1-1; tentatively, D is TRBD1 (6 bases). The germline V and J ends were trimmed by 5 bases and 0 bases, with 19 bases remaining between them. The CDR3 runs to 17 residues. Per the germline V gene, CDR1 is MNHEY and CDR2 is SMNVEV (reference sequence). CDR3 sequence: CASSPPWGAEMNTEAFF. For the CDR3, the DNA is TGTGCCAGCAGTCCGCCCTGGGGGGCAGAGATGAACACTGAAGCTTTCTTT.

The chain carries TRBV28 and TRBJ2-6; 9 nucleotides match TRBD1. The germline V gene has CDR1 MDHEN and CDR2 SYDVKM. The CDR3 covers 16 residues. Trimming removed 2 bases from V and 1 base from J; junction bases left unmatched: 0. CDR3 protein: CASSLGTGSGANVLTF. The CDR3 DNA reads as TGTGCCAGCAGTTTAGGGACAGGGTCTGGGGCCAACGTCCTGACTTTC.

The chain links TRBV19 to TRBJ2-3; possible D gene TRBD2, 5 bases. The length of the CDR3 is 14 residues. The V end lost 5 bases, the J end lost 5 bases, and 14 bases lay between the germline ends. From germline, CDR1 is LNHDA and CDR2 SQIVND (reference sequence). CDR3 loop: CASSVLAWGDTQYF. The CDR3 nucleotides read TGTGCCAGTAGTGTCCTAGCCTGGGGAGATACGCAGTATTTT.

The chain couples TRBV19 to TRBJ2-3, with D tentatively TRBD1 (6 bases). Trimming cost V 3 bases and J 2 bases, with 9 bases left between them. This CDR3 is 14 amino acids long. CDR1 and CDR2 (germline): LNHDA, SQIVND (reference sequence). The CDR3 reads CASSIPGVTDTQYF. CDR3 sequence (DNA): TGTGCCAGTAGTATCCCAGGGGTCACAGATACGCAGTATTTT. Looking up the rest from reference TRBV19 and TRBJ2-3 gives the full variable domain: DGGITQSPKYLFRKEGQNVTLSCEQNLNHDAMYWYRQDPGQGLRLIYYSQIVNDFQKGDIAEGYSVSREKKESFPLTVTSAQKNPTAFYLCASSIPGVTDTQYFGPGTRLTVL.

The chain carries TRBV6-5 and TRBJ2-2; 7 bases agree with TRBD2. The CDR3 covers 14 residues. V shed 8 bases and J 11 bases; nucleotides not matched to a gene: 14. Germline V gene lookup returns CDR1 MNHEY and CDR2 SVGAGI. This chain's CDR3 is CASQPDGGIRELFF. CDR3 in DNA: TGTGCCAGCCAGCCCGACGGGGGGATACGAGAGCTGTTTTTT.

As for this clone: Other DNA variants within this sample encode the same CDR3. J is TRBJ2-1 and V is TRBV11-2; D perhaps matches TRBD2 (5 bases). The CDR3 sequence is 15 residues long. Germline CDR1 and CDR2: SGHAT and FQNNGV. Trimming cost V 2 bases and J 5 bases, with 13 bases left between them. This chain's CDR3 is CASSLSSGNNNEQFF. CDR3 DNA: TGTGCCAGCAGCTTAAGTTCCGGGAATAACAATGAGCAGTTCTTC.

This clone was picked up one time. The genes are TRBV11-1 and TRBJ2-1; D is possibly TRBD1 (6 bases). This CDR3 spans 14 amino acids. V lost 2 bases to trimming and J lost 10 bases, with 15 bases between them. Germline V gene lookup returns CDR1 SGHAT and CDR2 FQDESV (reference sequence). The CDR3 region is CASSLRRTQGEQFF. CDR3 in DNA: TGTGCCAGCAGCTTAAGGCGCACCCAGGGGGAGCAGTTCTTC.

This chain connects TRBV10-3 to TRBJ1-1, with TRBD1 identical over 9 bases. From germline, CDR1 is ENHRY and CDR2 SYGVKD. Trimming removed 5 bases from V and 0 bases from J; junction bases left unmatched: 10. There are 17 residues in the CDR3. Written as DNA, the CDR3 is TGTGCCATCAGTATTTTAGGACAGGGGAATTTGAACACTGAAGCTTTCTTT. Protein sequence: CAISILGQGNLNTEAFF.

The chain links TRBV7-3 to TRBJ2-3; 7 bases map to TRBD1. J was trimmed by 2 bases and V by 3 bases; bases with no gene match: 5. This CDR3 has 15 amino acids. The V gene's germline CDR1 is SGHTA and CDR2 FQGTGA. The CDR3, as DNA: TGTGCCAGCAGCTTCAGGGACAGTGACACAGATACGCAGTATTTT. Its protein is CASSFRDSDTDTQYF.

The V gene is TRBV27, the J gene TRBJ2-7; D call uncertain. V lost 2 bases and J lost 3, with 8 bases in between. The CDR3 is 13 amino acids. Germline assignment: CDR1 MNHEY and CDR2 SMNVEV (reference sequence). CDR3 sequence: CASSLNFNYEQYF. The CDR3 DNA reads as TGTGCCAGCAGTTTAAACTTCAACTACGAGCAGTACTTC.

The chain is built from TRBV4-3 and TRBJ2-7; 15 bases match TRBD2. V shed 4 bases, J shed 0 bases, and the junction held 7 bases outside the gene matches. From germline, CDR1 is LGHNA and CDR2 YSLEER. CDR3 length equals 18 residues. CDR3 residues: CASSRGLAGGTSSYEQYF. As DNA, the CDR3 is TGCGCCAGCAGCCGAGGACTAGCGGGGGGGACAAGCTCCTACGAGCAGTACTTC.

The rearrangement joins TRBV10-3 to TRBJ2-2; D gene unclear. CDR3 length: 14 amino acids. Per the germline V gene, CDR1 is ENHRY and CDR2 is SYGVKD. The V gene lost 3 bases and the J gene lost 6 bases, with 11 bases spanning the gap. The CDR3 loop reads CAISESKMAGELFF. CDR3 nucleotides: TGTGCCATCAGTGAATCGAAGATGGCCGGGGAGCTGTTTTTT.

Note on this clone: Other DNA sequences in the sample encode the same CDR3. CDR3 DNA: TGTGCCAGCAGCGTAGGAATGAACACTGAAGCTTTCTTT. As protein: CASSVGMNTEAFF. The chain couples TRBV9 to TRBJ1-1; D unclear. CDR3 length: 13 amino acids. V was pared by 0 bases and J by 0 bases, with 3 bases between. Per germline, CDR1 SGDLS and CDR2 YYNGEE.

The chain employs TRBV9 and TRBJ2-7, with unresolved D. Trimming removed 4 bases from V and 5 bases from J, with 7 bases in between. CDR1 and CDR2 (germline): SGDLS, YYNGEE. The CDR3 length is 11 residues. The CDR3 protein is CASSLDDEQYF. The CDR3 DNA reads TGTGCCAGCAGCCTGGACGACGAGCAGTACTTC.

The chain joins TRBV7-9 to TRBJ2-7; D is unresolved. Germline V gene lookup returns CDR1 SEHNR and CDR2 FQNEAQ (reference sequence). This CDR3 comprises 11 residues. V lost 4 bases and J 7 bases, leaving 8 bases between the germline ends. As DNA, the CDR3 is TGTGCCAGCAGCTCAGGTCAGGAGCAGTACTTC. Protein: CASSSGQEQYF.

The rearrangement joins TRBV9 to TRBJ2-1; TRBD2 matches at 11 bases. The CDR3 is made up of 18 amino acids. CDR1 and CDR2 from the germline V gene are SGDLS and YYNGEE. V gave up 2 bases and J gave up 7 bases; unmatched junction bases: 14. The CDR3 spells CASSVNKGTSGPRNEQFF. The DNA for the CDR3 is TGTGCCAGCAGCGTTAACAAGGGGACTAGCGGACCCAGGAATGAGCAGTTCTTC.

The rearrangement uses TRBV7-3 and TRBJ2-7, with D hard to call. The V and J ends lost 2 bases and 6 bases respectively, with 8 bases between them. The V gene's germline CDR1 is SGHTA and CDR2 FQGTGA. The CDR3 is made up of 12 amino acids. CDR3 region: CASSLSNREQYF. CDR3 DNA: TGTGCCAGCAGCTTATCGAATCGCGAGCAGTACTTC. The full variable domain, with the rest looked up from reference TRBV7-3 and TRBJ2-7, is GAGVSQTPSNKVTEKGKYVELRCDPISGHTALYWYRQSLGQGPEFLIYFQGTGAADDSGLPNDRFFAVRPEGSVSTLKIQRTERGDSAVYLCASSLSNREQYFGPGTRLTVT.

Remarks on this clone: At one boundary the junction diverges from the germline segment, which might be a read error. The genes are TRBV7-7 and TRBJ2-5, with 7 bases matching TRBD2. CDR3 length: 13 residues. From germline, CDR1 is SSHAT and CDR2 FNYEAQ (reference sequence). The CDR3 bases are TGTGCTAGCAGCCCAACTAGCGAGGAGACCCAGTACTTC. Amino acid sequence: CASSPTSEETQYF. Supplemented by reference TRBV7-7 and TRBJ2-5, the full variable domain reads GAGVSQSPRYKVTKRGQDVTLRCDPISSHATLYWYQQALGQGPEFLTYFNYEAQPDKSGLPSDRFSAERPEGSISTLTIQRTEQRDSAMYRCASSPTSEETQYFGPGTRLLVL.

CDR3 in DNA: TGTGCCAGTAGTATGAAAGGGAAGATCTACACAGATACGCAGTATTTT. Translating gives CASSMKGKIYTDTQYF. The J gene is TRBJ2-3, the V gene TRBV19; D remains unclear. CDR3 length equals 16 residues. Trimming left V 3 bases short and J 2 bases short, with 15 bases between. CDR1 and CDR2 (germline): LNHDA, SQIVND (reference sequence).

V gene TRBV19 combines with J gene TRBJ2-5; perhaps TRBD2 as D (6 bases). Germline CDR1 LNHDA, CDR2 SQIVND (reference sequence). The CDR3 contains 15 residues. Trimming removed 3 bases at V and 1 base at J, with 12 bases between. CDR3 in DNA: TGTGCCAGTAGTATGGTTAGCGGCGTCCAAGAGACCCAGTACTTC. Translation: CASSMVSGVQETQYF.

The V and J genes are TRBV7-3 and TRBJ2-3; 12 bases match TRBD1. J was trimmed by 5 bases and V by 5 bases; bases with no gene match: 8. Germline V gene data show CDR1 as SGHTA and CDR2 as FQGTGA. The CDR3 has 16 residues. As DNA, the CDR3 is TGTGCCAGCAGCCCAACCGGGACAGGGGGCCGAGATACGCAGTATTTT. Translated: CASSPTGTGGRDTQYF. Based on the CDR3 plus reference TRBV7-3 and TRBJ2-3, the full variable domain is GAGVSQTPSNKVTEKGKYVELRCDPISGHTALYWYRQSLGQGPEFLIYFQGTGAADDSGLPNDRFFAVRPEGSVSTLKIQRTERGDSAVYLCASSPTGTGGRDTQYFGPGTRLTVL.

The V and J genes are TRBV7-2 and TRBJ2-3, with 9 positions matching TRBD2. Per germline, CDR1 SGHTA and CDR2 FQGNSA. V lost 7 bases, J lost 1 base, and 6 bases stayed unmatched. CDR3 length: 15 amino acids. CDR3 sequence reads: CASNRIAGGTDTQYF. The CDR3 region has the DNA TGTGCCAGCAACAGAATAGCGGGAGGCACAGATACGCAGTATTTT.

This sequence joins TRBV5-1 and TRBJ1-1; D perhaps matches TRBD1 (5 bases). The length of the CDR3 is 15 residues. V was pared by 4 bases and J by 5 bases, with 18 bases between. CDR1 is SGHRS and CDR2 is YFSETQ in the germline V gene. The CDR3 DNA reads TGCGCCAGCAGCCCCTCGGTCGGGGGTAGGACTGAAGCTTTCTTT. Residues: CASSPSVGGRTEAFF. The whole variable domain, remainder taken from reference TRBV5-1 and TRBJ1-1, is KAGVTQTPRYLIKTRGQQVTLSCSPISGHRSVSWYQQTPGQGLQFLFEYFSETQRNKGNFPGRFSGRQFSNSRSEMNVSTLELGDSALYLCASSPSVGGRTEAFFGQGTRLTVV.

The V call is TRBV19, the J call TRBJ1-5, with a possible D match to TRBD1 (6 bases). Trimming pared 9 bases from V and 4 bases from J, leaving 16 bases between. Germline values: CDR1 LNHDA, CDR2 SQIVND (reference sequence). The CDR3 spans 14 residues. CDR3 amino acids: CASRGHRLNQPQHF. The CDR3 DNA reads TGTGCCAGCAGGGGACATAGACTGAATCAGCCCCAGCATTTT. Full variable domain (outside the CDR3, taken from reference TRBV19 and TRBJ1-5): DGGITQSPKYLFRKEGQNVTLSCEQNLNHDAMYWYRQDPGQGLRLIYYSQIVNDFQKGDIAEGYSVSREKKESFPLTVTSAQKNPTAFYLCASRGHRLNQPQHFGDGTRLSIL.

The chain employs TRBV7-2 and TRBJ2-1; 9 bases match TRBD1. CDR3 length: 15 residues. Germline V lookup: CDR1 SGHTA, CDR2 FQGNSA. V shed 7 bases, J shed 9 bases, and the junction held 13 bases outside the gene matches. The CDR3: CASKGRTGGRSEQFF. CDR3 nucleotides: TGTGCCAGCAAGGGTAGAACAGGGGGCCGGAGTGAGCAGTTCTTC.

The chain recombines TRBV19 with TRBJ1-3; D remains ambiguous. V lost 7 bases and J 0 bases, leaving 7 bases between the germline ends. The CDR3 contains 13 residues. Looked up from germline, CDR1 is LNHDA and CDR2 is SQIVND (reference sequence). CDR3 in amino acids: CASMRISGNTIYF. CDR3 bases: TGTGCCAGTATGCGGATCTCTGGAAACACCATATATTTT.

The chain carries TRBV19 and TRBJ1-1; 7 nucleotides agree with TRBD1. V shed 5 bases, J shed 3 bases, and the junction held 6 bases outside the gene matches. Germline CDR1 LNHDA, CDR2 SQIVND (reference sequence). CDR3 length equals 14 residues. The CDR3 nucleotides are TGTGCCAGTAGTGAGTACAGGGGTGACACTGAAGCTTTCTTT. Translated: CASSEYRGDTEAFF.